This is a list of T cell receptor beta chains from one sample in a study of T cells after yellow fever vaccination. TCRdb recomputed calls from the 5' RACE reads with MiXCR, one row per CDR3 protein. This sample carries around 600,000 distinct CDR3 sequences, approximately 13% of them seen once, and the ten largest clones take 14% to 15%. Sequencing was performed on PBMCs, taken on the day of the yellow fever booster vaccination. All receptors derive from a man younger than 45 who received the YFV17D yellow fever vaccine. Both conserved end residues are part of each CDR3. The order of the fields is J gene, V gene, CDR3 protein.

TRBJ2-3 | TRBV9 | CASSIRLAGGPDTQYF
TRBJ2-3 | TRBV20-1 | CSAGPPLDTQYF
TRBJ2-7 | TRBV29-1 | CSVEEAGGQYF
TRBJ1-4 | TRBV7-6 | CASSLFGSANEKLFF
TRBJ1-2 | TRBV2 | CASPGTGVYGYTF
TRBJ1-3 | TRBV7-2 | CASSLGQGKNTIYF
TRBJ1-1 | TRBV18 | CASSPPGASNTEAFF
TRBJ2-5 | TRBV7-2 | CASSFKPGWETQYF
TRBJ2-5 | TRBV12-3/TRBV12-4 | CASGKTIETAQYF
TRBJ2-2 | TRBV11-2 | CASSRNLGGGELFF
TRBJ2-6 | TRBV24-1 | CATSDSGRGAPGANVLTF
TRBJ2-2 | TRBV7-7 | CASSLATSAGELFF
TRBJ1-5 | TRBV20-1 | CSARSGGSNQPQHF
TRBJ2-2 | TRBV5-5 | CASSTRGTSGSWTGELFF
TRBJ1-4 | TRBV11-2 | CASSLSQAEKLFF
TRBJ2-1 | TRBV5-5 | CASSLSYSNYNEQFF
TRBJ2-5 | TRBV21-1 | CASNRTSGRETQYF
TRBJ2-1 | TRBV3-1 | CASSQGIKSNEQFF
TRBJ2-7 | TRBV20-1 | CSASPPDFSYEQYF
TRBJ2-7 | TRBV7-9 | CASSLSGTEQYF
TRBJ2-3 | TRBV12-3/TRBV12-4 | CASSRSGRGADTQYF
TRBJ2-1 | TRBV12-3/TRBV12-4 | CASNTYINNEQFF
TRBJ1-6 | TRBV5-1 | CASSLGSGIYSPLHF
TRBJ1-4 | TRBV6-5 | CASSSSRTGEAEKLFF
TRBJ2-6 | TRBV11-2 | CASSLVPGGSGANVLTF
TRBJ2-3 | TRBV23-1 | CASTPWDGTSRTDTQYF
TRBJ2-1 | TRBV19 | CASSPGTSGITSSYNEQFF
TRBJ2-7 | TRBV20-1 | CSARDAGATYEQYF
TRBJ2-3 | TRBV3-1 | CASSQEGLAGPDTQYF
TRBJ2-1 | TRBV7-2 | CASSLIGNEQFF
TRBJ2-3 | TRBV20-1 | CSAGVTSYTDTQYF
TRBJ2-7 | TRBV7-9 | CASSSGASSGQYF
TRBJ2-7 | TRBV28 | CASTPGGSSRYEQYF
TRBJ2-7 | TRBV27 | CASSLNWEEEGFGSYEQYF
TRBJ2-7 | TRBV20-1 | CSARGPGGTSGSSYEQYF
TRBJ1-1 | TRBV11-2 | CASSTQAGNTEAFF
TRBJ2-3 | TRBV27 | CASKASTTDTQYF
TRBJ2-1 | TRBV10-3 | CAIRGAPTPNEQFF
TRBJ2-1 | TRBV27 | CASSSLGTISEQFF
TRBJ2-7 | TRBV7-6 | CASSRGGQGLHEQYF
TRBJ2-1 | TRBV20-1 | CSAKTSGRYNEQFF